Each of the 10 T cell receptor beta chains below was sequenced from the same sample in a study of cytotoxic CD8 clonotypes in ibrutinib-treated CLL. Profiling relied on immunoSEQ multiplex PCR, and the TCRdb table lists in-frame clones only, not all of them. In the table there are around 330,000 clones, 67% of which are singletons. The sample consisted of PBMCs, taken after 36 months of ibrutinib treatment. These receptors were collected from a human donor with chronic lymphocytic leukemia.

In nucleotides, the CDR3 is TGTGCCAGCAGGGCCGGGACAGAGCATATCTCTGGGGCCAACGTCCTGACTTTC. As protein: CASRAGTEHISGANVLTF. The V call is TRBV9, the J call TRBJ2-6; 7 bases agree with TRBD1. CDR3 length: 18 amino acids. J lost 0 bases, V lost 5 bases, and 11 bases had no gene match. Germline CDR1 SGDLS, CDR2 YYNGEE.

The V gene is TRBV4-1, the J gene TRBJ1-2, with D possibly TRBD1 on 5 matching bases. This CDR3 has 16 amino acids. Trimming shortened V by 4 bases and J by 0 bases, and 15 bases separated the two germline ends. Looked up from germline, CDR1 is MGHRA and CDR2 is YSYEKL. CDR3 DNA sequence: TGCGCCAGCAGCCTGGGGCCAGGGAGTCCTAACTATGGCTACACCTTC. It codes for CASSLGPGSPNYGYTF.

The V call is TRBV10-2, the J call TRBJ2-5; 7 bases match TRBD2. The CDR3 totals 14 residues. Germline values: CDR1 WSHSY, CDR2 SAAADI. The ends lost 5 bases at V and 3 bases at J; junction bases unmatched: 6. DNA for the CDR3: TGCGCCAGCAGTCAACTAGCGTGGGAAGAGACCCAGTACTTC. Residues: CASSQLAWEETQYF.

The chain combines TRBV5-6 with TRBJ1-1; D remains unclear. Germline V gene sequence: CDR1 SGHDT, CDR2 YYEEEE. V lost 0 bases to trimming and J lost 2 bases, with 8 bases between them. The CDR3 runs to 14 residues. CDR3 bases: TGTGCCAGCAGCTTGGGACCGGCCAACACTGAAGCTTTCTTT. It translates to CASSLGPANTEAFF.

This rearrangement joins TRBV27 to TRBJ2-3, with 9 bases aligning to TRBD2. V trimming: 4 bases; J trimming: 6 bases; junction bases outside the gene matches: 11. The germline gives CDR1 MNHEY, CDR2 SMNVEV (reference sequence). The CDR3 consists of 16 residues. The DNA of the CDR3 is TGTGCCAGCAGTTACGGGCCTAGCGGGAAGGGGGATACGCAGTATTTT. It encodes CASSYGPSGKGDTQYF.

V and J are TRBV5-1 and TRBJ1-2; possible D gene TRBD1, 5 bases. Trimming shortened V by 4 bases and J by 6 bases, and 22 bases separated the two germline ends. The CDR3 loop spans 16 amino acids. The germline gives CDR1 SGHRS, CDR2 YFSETQ. CDR3 in DNA: TGCGCCAGCAGCCAGGGTCCGGGCAAAGTCCTGGATGGCTACACCTTC. This translates into CASSQGPGKVLDGYTF.

The J gene is TRBJ2-7, the V gene TRBV9; the D gene is possibly TRBD2 (7 bases). Trimming stripped 4 bases from V and 2 bases from J, with 25 bases between. From germline, CDR1 is SGDLS and CDR2 YYNGEE. The CDR3 runs to 18 residues. This chain's CDR3 is CASSRGRSGRGAPYEQYF. The CDR3 DNA reads as TGTGCCAGCAGCCGTGGCAGGAGTGGTCGGGGGGCGCCCTACGAGCAGTACTTC.

This clone occurred a few times. J is TRBJ2-3 and V is TRBV25-1; D gene unclear. Trimming pared 4 bases from V and 3 bases from J, leaving 11 bases between. The CDR3 runs 14 residues. The germline CDR1 and CDR2 sequences are MGHDK and SYGVNS. The CDR3 region is CASSVVEFTDTQYF. The CDR3 coding sequence is TGTGCCAGCAGTGTGGTGGAATTTACAGATACGCAGTATTTT.

This rearrangement joins TRBV5-4 to TRBJ2-3, with 11 nucleotides matching TRBD2. Trimming removed 5 bases from V and 1 base from J; junction bases left unmatched: 12. CDR3 length: 18 residues. Germline V lookup: CDR1 SGHNT, CDR2 YYREEE (reference sequence). The CDR3 loop is CASRGLADTKIGTDTQYF. The CDR3, as DNA: TGTGCCAGCAGGGGACTAGCGGACACTAAGATAGGCACAGATACGCAGTATTTT.

This clone was observed a few times. The J gene is TRBJ2-7, the V gene TRBV5-1, with a tentative D call TRBD1 (6 bases). The CDR3 is 15 amino acids. V was clipped by 0 bases and J by 0 bases, with 10 bases between them. Germline lookup yields CDR1 SGHRS and CDR2 YFSETQ. CDR3 loop: CASSLGGQISYEQYF. The DNA for the CDR3 is TGCGCCAGCAGCTTGGGCGGACAGATCTCCTACGAGCAGTACTTC.